This T cell receptor (beta chain) was recorded in a study of T cell changes during pregnancy in multiple sclerosis. Method: immunoSEQ multiplex PCR; TCRdb's copy keeps in-frame clones and lacks some. The sample shows roughly 72,000 clones, approximately 90% of them seen only once. The sequence came from a female donor with multiple sclerosis, enrolled in a pregnancy study. Here the sequenced sample was CD4+ T cells from peripheral blood mononuclear cells, taken before pregnancy.

The CDR3 DNA is TGTGCCAGCAGTTTAAGCACAGGGGTCGGCAATCAGCCCCAGCATTTT. It yields the protein CASSLSTGVGNQPQHF. This chain connects TRBV27 to TRBJ1-5, with TRBD1 identical over 7 bases. The CDR3 is made up of 16 amino acids. Unmatched junction bases numbered 6, after V lost 2 bases and J lost 2 bases. Per germline, CDR1 MNHEY and CDR2 SMNVEV (reference sequence).